The 30 T cell receptor beta chains given below trace back to one sample, sequenced in a study of T cell responses to AZD1222 COVID-19 vaccine. Sequenced by immunoSEQ multiplex PCR; TCRdb stores in-frame clones only, minus some. The data contain over 95,000 clones, around nine tenths of them singletons. The material was peripheral blood, obtained on day 0 of AZD1222 vaccination. These receptors originate from an adult in good health.

The gene calls are TRBV5-1 and TRBJ1-4, with D unclear. Germline CDR1 SGHRS, CDR2 YFSETQ. V lost 3 bases to trimming and J lost 3 bases, with 12 bases between them. The CDR3 has 15 residues. The chain's CDR3 is CASSYSGPSNEKLFF. Written as DNA, the CDR3 is TGCGCCAGCAGCTATTCCGGGCCATCTAATGAAAAACTGTTTTTT. The variable domain in full, completed from reference TRBV5-1 and TRBJ1-4, reads KAGVTQTPRYLIKTRGQQVTLSCSPISGHRSVSWYQQTPGQGLQFLFEYFSETQRNKGNFPGRFSGRQFSNSRSEMNVSTLELGDSALYLCASSYSGPSNEKLFFGSGTQLSVL.

This rearrangement joins TRBV10-3 to TRBJ2-7; no definite D call. Germline CDR1 reads ENHRY; CDR2 reads SYGVKD. The CDR3 has 15 residues. Trimming shortened V by 2 bases and J by 3 bases, and 14 bases separated the two germline ends. CDR3 DNA: TGTGCCATCAGTGAGGAAGAGCTCTCCAACTACGAGCAGTACTTC. It specifies CAISEEELSNYEQYF.

The rearrangement links TRBV5-6 to TRBJ2-7; tentatively, D is TRBD1 (6 bases). Trimming pared 4 bases from V and 0 bases from J, leaving 17 bases between. The CDR3 totals 16 residues. CDR1 is SGHDT, CDR2 YYEEEE, per germline. The CDR3 bases are TGTGCCAGCAGCGAGCGCAGGGGTCTTAGCTCCTACGAGCAGTACTTC. Translated, it gives CASSERRGLSSYEQYF.

The chain carries TRBV5-1 and TRBJ2-5, with TRBD2 matching 9 bases. With 4 bases clipped from V and 5 bases from J, the junction kept 12 bases outside the gene matches. Germline V gene sequence: CDR1 SGHRS, CDR2 YFSETQ. CDR3 length: 16 amino acids. CDR3 sequence reads: CASSPRLADLGETQYF. The CDR3 bases are TGCGCCAGCAGCCCCCGACTAGCGGACCTGGGGGAGACCCAGTACTTC.

This clone was observed a handful of times. This chain joins TRBV6-5 and TRBJ2-7, with D maybe TRBD2 (5 bases). CDR1 is MNHEY, CDR2 SVGAGI, per germline. V lost 0 bases and J 7 bases, leaving 19 bases between the germline ends. The CDR3 has 16 amino acids. CDR3 residues: CASSYSASPTILEQYF. For the CDR3, the DNA is TGTGCCAGCAGTTACTCGGCTAGCCCGACGATTCTGGAGCAGTACTTC.

The chain uses TRBV7-9 and TRBJ1-2; TRBD1 might be the D (5 bases). The V and J ends lost 3 bases and 5 bases respectively, with 10 bases between them. This CDR3 contains 13 residues. CDR1 and CDR2 from the germline V gene are SEHNR and FQNEAQ (reference sequence). The DNA for the CDR3 is TGTGCCAGCAGCTTCGGGACGCCTTATGGCTACACCTTC. Translating gives CASSFGTPYGYTF.

V gene TRBV7-9 combines with J gene TRBJ2-5, with 9 nucleotides matching TRBD1. The CDR3 totals 18 residues. With V trimmed by 5 bases and J by 0 bases, 13 bases remained unmatched. Looked up from germline, CDR1 is SEHNR and CDR2 is FQNEAQ (reference sequence). The CDR3 here is CASSATGGGAGHQETQYF. Written as DNA, the CDR3 is TGTGCCAGCAGCGCAACAGGGGGCGGCGCGGGGCACCAAGAGACCCAGTACTTC.

Here the CDR3 DNA reads TGTGCCAGCAGCTTAGTGGTCACCGGGAGTGATGGCTACACCTTC. This sequence encodes CASSLVVTGSDGYTF. The chain joins TRBV7-2 to TRBJ1-2; D call uncertain. V shed 1 base and J shed 6 bases, with 15 bases lying between them. Germline-derived CDR1 and CDR2 are SGHTA and FQGNSA. The CDR3 sequence is 15 residues long.

The rearrangement links TRBV28 to TRBJ1-2; 7 positions agree with TRBD1. Germline V gene sequence: CDR1 MDHEN, CDR2 SYDVKM. The junction had 3 bases not matched to a gene; V was cut back by 2 bases and J by 0 bases. The CDR3 has 15 amino acids. The CDR3 is CASSLRGQPNYGYTF. In DNA, the CDR3 is TGTGCCAGCAGTTTAAGGGGACAGCCTAACTATGGCTACACCTTC.

V usage is TRBV7-2 and J usage is TRBJ1-3; D gene ambiguous. Between the trimmed V and J ends, which lost 5 bases and 0 bases, there was a span of 11 bases. CDR3 length equals 15 residues. Germline CDR1 reads SGHTA; CDR2 reads FQGNSA. CDR3 loop: CASSAAAVSGNTIYF. CDR3 in DNA: TGTGCCAGCAGCGCAGCAGCCGTCTCTGGAAACACCATATATTTT.

J is TRBJ1-5 and V is TRBV7-2; D gene unclear. Germline V gene sequence: CDR1 SGHTA, CDR2 FQGNSA. V was clipped by 4 bases and J by 3 bases, with 7 bases between them. The CDR3 loop spans 13 amino acids. The CDR3 DNA follows: TGTGCCAGCAGCTATACCTCCAATCAGCCCCAGCATTTT. Amino acids: CASSYTSNQPQHF.

CDR3 amino acids: CASIPGPGADTQYF. CDR3 nucleotides: TGTGCCAGTATCCCGGGGCCAGGGGCAGATACGCAGTATTTT. The J gene is TRBJ2-3, the V gene TRBV19; perhaps TRBD1 as D (6 bases). Deletions cut 7 bases from V and 4 bases from J, with 15 bases between. This CDR3 has 14 amino acids. Germline V gives CDR1 LNHDA, CDR2 SQIVND (reference sequence).

The chain is built from TRBV18 and TRBJ1-5, with D possibly being TRBD1 (6 bases). The V gene's germline CDR1 is KGHSH and CDR2 LQKENI. The CDR3 spans 14 residues. Deletions cut 5 bases from V and 9 bases from J, with 17 bases between. The CDR3 sequence: CASSAWGPRVPQHF. CDR3 sequence (DNA): TGTGCCAGCTCAGCCTGGGGGCCGAGGGTGCCCCAGCATTTT.

The table lists this clone with a count of one. The V call is TRBV5-4, the J call TRBJ1-1; maybe TRBD1 (5 bases). Trimming stripped 5 bases from V and 0 bases from J, with 11 bases between. The CDR3 runs to 14 residues. CDR1 is SGHNT and CDR2 is YYREEE in the germline V gene (reference sequence). The CDR3 sequence is CASSSGGVNTEAFF. The CDR3 DNA follows: TGTGCCAGCAGTTCCGGGGGGGTGAACACTGAAGCTTTCTTT.

The CDR3 reads CASSGQGGQGAFEAFF. The CDR3 nucleotides are TGTGCCAGCAGCGGGCAAGGGGGACAGGGGGCGTTTGAAGCTTTCTTT. J is TRBJ1-1 and V is TRBV9; 12 nucleotides agree with TRBD1. The CDR3 runs to 16 residues. With V trimmed by 3 bases and J by 7 bases, 10 bases remained unmatched. CDR1 and CDR2 (germline): SGDLS, YYNGEE.

V is TRBV19 and J is TRBJ2-7; 9 bases line up with TRBD1. The CDR3 has 15 residues. CDR1 and CDR2 (germline): LNHDA, SQIVND (reference sequence). V lost 7 bases, J lost 6 bases, and 13 bases stayed unmatched. The CDR3 nucleotides are TGTGCCAGTACTCTTCCTGGGACAGGGAATTGCGAGCAGTACTTC. It is translated as CASTLPGTGNCEQYF.

This chain joins TRBV19 and TRBJ2-3; tentatively, D is TRBD2 (6 bases). CDR1 LNHDA and CDR2 SQIVND come from the germline V gene (reference sequence). Deletions cut 4 bases from V and 6 bases from J, with 17 bases between. The CDR3 consists of 15 residues. The CDR3 DNA reads TGTGCCAGTAGTACGGAGGGAGTGAGCATGGATACGCAGTATTTT. Amino acid sequence: CASSTEGVSMDTQYF. The complete variable domain, with remaining parts taken from reference TRBV19 and TRBJ2-3, reads DGGITQSPKYLFRKEGQNVTLSCEQNLNHDAMYWYRQDPGQGLRLIYYSQIVNDFQKGDIAEGYSVSREKKESFPLTVTSAQKNPTAFYLCASSTEGVSMDTQYFGPGTRLTVL.

The chain links TRBV19 to TRBJ1-6; 7 bases line up with TRBD1. CDR1 and CDR2 (germline): LNHDA, SQIVND (reference sequence). This CDR3 has 13 amino acids. The junction had 2 bases not matched to a gene; V was cut back by 5 bases and J by 7 bases. CDR3 coding DNA: TGTGCCAGTAGTTTCAGGGGGAATTCACCCCTCCACTTT. Protein sequence: CASSFRGNSPLHF.

This sequence joins TRBV25-1 and TRBJ2-5; TRBD2 might be the D (6 bases). This CDR3 is built from 15 residues. With 1 base removed from V and 4 bases from J, the gap between germline ends came to 13 bases. The germline V gene has CDR1 MGHDK and CDR2 SYGVNS. The CDR3 sequence: CASSEFSGPGETQYF. The DNA for the CDR3 is TGTGCCAGCAGTGAATTTAGCGGTCCGGGAGAGACCCAGTACTTC.

This clone was recorded a few times. The V gene is TRBV7-9, the J gene TRBJ1-3, with TRBD1 as a possible D gene (5 bases). The V end lost 2 bases, the J end lost 0 bases, and 11 bases lay between the germline ends. CDR3 length equals 16 residues. CDR1 and CDR2 from the germline V gene are SEHNR and FQNEAQ (reference sequence). The DNA for the CDR3 is TGTGCCAGCAGCTTACAGGGCGTAGGCTCTGGAAACACCATATATTTT. Protein: CASSLQGVGSGNTIYF. The entire variable domain, with the rest obtained from reference TRBV7-9 and TRBJ1-3, is as follows: DTGVSQNPRHKITKRGQNVTFRCDPISEHNRLYWYRQTLGQGPEFLTYFQNEAQLEKSRLLSDRFSAERPKGSFSTLEIQRTEQGDSAMYLCASSLQGVGSGNTIYFGEGSWLTVV.

This clone has more than one count but fewer than ten. The chain employs TRBV28 and TRBJ2-2, with D possibly being TRBD1 (6 bases). This CDR3 comprises 12 residues. V shed 10 bases and J shed 6 bases, with 12 bases lying between them. Germline V gene data show CDR1 as MDHEN and CDR2 as SYDVKM. The CDR3 protein is CATYPGAGELFF. In DNA form, the CDR3 reads TGTGCCACCTACCCAGGGGCCGGGGAGCTGTTTTTT.

The chain carries TRBV10-3 and TRBJ2-7; 8 nucleotides agree with TRBD2. The CDR3 extends over 13 amino acids. J was trimmed by 3 bases and V by 6 bases; bases with no gene match: 4. The germline gives CDR1 ENHRY, CDR2 SYGVKD. The CDR3 bases are TGTGCCATCAGGGCGGGAGGACACTACGAGCAGTACTTC. Residues: CAIRAGGHYEQYF.

The count of this clone is one. This rearrangement joins TRBV29-1 to TRBJ2-3; 7 nucleotides align to TRBD2. The CDR3 runs 11 residues. V trimming: 6 bases; J trimming: 6 bases; junction bases outside the gene matches: 3. Germline CDR1 reads SQVTM; CDR2 reads ANQGSEA. The CDR3 is CSVGEGDTQYF. The CDR3 coding sequence is TGCAGCGTGGGGGAGGGGGATACGCAGTATTTT.

This clone was detected a few times. The V call is TRBV6-1, the J call TRBJ1-2; 9 positions agree with TRBD1. Trimming took 2 bases from V and 6 from J; bases not matched to a gene: 13. The CDR3 is made up of 17 amino acids. Looked up from germline, CDR1 is MNHNS and CDR2 is SASEGT. CDR3 loop: CASSEFGTGRLKDGYTF. The CDR3 DNA reads TGTGCCAGCAGTGAATTCGGGACAGGGAGGTTGAAGGATGGCTACACCTTC.

This clone was observed a few times. This sequence joins TRBV3-1 (or the pseudogene TRBV3-2) and TRBJ2-5; D is perhaps TRBD1 (6 bases). The CDR3 is 15 residues long. Trimming pared 0 bases from V and 9 bases from J, leaving 17 bases between. CDR1 and CDR2 from the germline V gene are LGHDT and YNNKEL (reference sequence). The CDR3 region is CASSQDASGPGAQYF. The CDR3, as DNA: TGTGCCAGCAGCCAAGATGCCAGCGGACCAGGGGCCCAGTACTTC.

The chain uses TRBV11-1 and TRBJ2-1; 7 nucleotides match TRBD1. In germline, CDR1 is SGHAT, CDR2 FQDESV (reference sequence). V shed 3 bases, J shed 3 bases, and the junction held 2 bases outside the gene matches. There are 14 residues in the CDR3. CDR3 bases: TGTGCCAGCAGCTTCTACAGGGGCTACAATGAGCAGTTCTTC. This sequence encodes CASSFYRGYNEQFF.

There are a few counts of this clone. J is TRBJ1-3 and V is TRBV4-1, with D unresolved. This CDR3 is built from 18 residues. The germline V gene encodes CDR1 MGHRA and CDR2 YSYEKL. Trimming took off 1 base at V and 1 base at J, with 17 bases between the two ends. As DNA, the CDR3 is TGCGCCAGCAGCCAAGGTAGGGCAGGACGAAGTTCTGGAAACACCATATATTTT. Its translation: CASSQGRAGRSSGNTIYF.

This clone was seen repeatedly, ten times or more. CDR3 nucleotides: TGTGCCAGCAGTGAAGACGGGGGCTCCTCCTACGAGCAGTACTTC. This gives the protein CASSEDGGSSYEQYF. V gene TRBV6-1 combines with J gene TRBJ2-7; perhaps D is TRBD1 or TRBD2 (6 bases each). This CDR3 contains 15 residues. V lost 1 base and J 0 bases, leaving 10 bases between the germline ends. Germline V lookup: CDR1 MNHNS, CDR2 SASEGT.

V is TRBV5-8 and J is TRBJ2-7, with a possible D match to TRBD1 (5 bases). V lost 5 bases, J lost 0 bases, and 15 bases lay in between. The CDR3 spans 15 residues. CDR1 is SGHTS and CDR2 is YDEGEE in the germline V gene. CDR3 bases: TGTGCCAGCAGGACCGACAGCTGGAGCTCCTACGAGCAGTACTTC. It translates to CASRTDSWSSYEQYF.

The chain recombines TRBV19 with TRBJ2-2; 9 nucleotides line up with TRBD1. CDR1 LNHDA and CDR2 SQIVND come from the germline V gene (reference sequence). This CDR3 has 17 amino acids. V dropped 3 bases and J dropped 6; count of bases not matched to a gene: 11. The CDR3 nucleotides read TGTGCCAGTAGTATGCGGATTCTGACAGGGGGTGCCGGGGAGCTGTTTTTT. Its translation: CASSMRILTGGAGELFF.